Listed below are T cell receptor beta chains from one sample, sequenced in a study of blood T cell repertoires in COVID-19. Using immunoSEQ multiplex PCR, the repertoire was profiled, and TCRdb retains in-frame clones only, with some absent. There are some 97,000 clones in the sample; approximately 91% occur only once, and roughly 1.9% lies in the top ten. The sequenced sample was peripheral blood. These receptors originate from a man aged 50 to 60 with active COVID-19. CDR3s include the opening cysteine and the closing phenylalanine or tryptophan. D genes are given only for firm matches. Size values are once, few and many counts, or a class for expanded clones, and some rows have none.

V	D	J	size	CDR3	DNA
TRBV11-2	-	TRBJ2-1	-	CASSLDRGNEQFF	TGTGCCAGCAGCTTAGACAGGGGCAATGAGCAGTTCTTC
TRBV11-3	TRBD1	TRBJ1-1	-	CASSRQGLGPSEAFF	TGTGCCAGCAGCCGACAGGGGTTGGGCCCCAGTGAAGCTTTCTTT
TRBV11-2	TRBD1	TRBJ1-4	-	CASSLGHRGQEKLFF	TGTGCCAGCAGCTTAGGGCACAGGGGGCAGGAAAAACTGTTTTTT
TRBV11-2	TRBD1	TRBJ1-6	-	CASRGQGKSPLHF	TGTGCCAGCAGGGGACAGGGAAAATCACCCCTCCACTTT
TRBV12-3/TRBV12-4	-	TRBJ1-2	once	CASSPWTEYGYTF	TGTGCCAGCAGTCCGTGGACTGAATATGGCTACACCTTC
TRBV19	-	TRBJ1-2	-	CASNRRNNYGYTF	TGTGCCAGTAACAGGAGAAATAACTATGGCTACACCTTC
TRBV29-1	-	TRBJ1-5	-	CSVVSGNQPQHF	TGCAGCGTTGTGTCGGGAAATCAGCCCCAGCATTTT
TRBV6-6	TRBD1	TRBJ1-2	-	CASSYLDRANGYTF	TGTGCCAGCAGTTACTTGGACAGGGCCAATGGCTACACCTTC
TRBV10-1	TRBD2	TRBJ2-2	-	CASSERTSAGELFF	TGCGCCAGCAGTGAGAGGACTAGCGCCGGGGAGCTGTTTTTT
TRBV19	-	TRBJ2-2	-	CASTLASNTGELFF	TGTGCCAGTACGTTAGCGTCGAACACCGGGGAGCTGTTTTTT
TRBV2	-	TRBJ2-3	-	CASLRGTTTDTQYF	TGTGCCAGTCTTCGGGGAACCACCACAGATACGCAGTATTTT
TRBV5-5	-	TRBJ1-1	-	CASSLRNMNTEAFF	TGTGCCAGCAGCTTGAGAAACATGAACACTGAAGCTTTCTTT
TRBV11-3	TRBD1	TRBJ2-2	few	CASSTRTGQNTGELFF	TGTGCCAGCAGCACACGGACAGGGCAGAACACCGGGGAGCTGTTTTTT
TRBV5-4	-	TRBJ2-6	-	CASSYYRDGANVLTF	TGTGCCAGCAGCTACTACAGGGATGGGGCCAACGTCCTGACTTTC
TRBV30	-	TRBJ1-1	-	CAWSGEGKAEAFF	TGTGCCTGGAGTGGGGAGGGCAAGGCTGAAGCTTTCTTT
TRBV28	TRBD1	TRBJ1-6	-	CASSTSTGTVQVSRGKSPLHF	TGTGCCAGCAGCACCTCTACCGGGACAGTCCAAGTCAGTCGGGGAAAGTCACCCCTCCACTTT
TRBV25-1	TRBD1	TRBJ1-2	-	CASSEGDSAYGYTF	TGTGCCAGCAGTGAGGGGGACAGCGCGTATGGCTACACCTTC
TRBV5-1	-	TRBJ1-3	-	CASSGGEGGNTIYF	TGCGCCAGCAGCGGCGGGGAAGGTGGAAACACCATATATTTT
TRBV10-1	-	TRBJ2-1	-	CASSEGPFNEQFF	TGCGCCAGCAGTGAGGGCCCATTCAATGAGCAGTTCTTC
TRBV10-3	-	TRBJ1-5	-	CAISESSNQPQHF	TGTGCCATCAGTGAGAGCAGCAATCAGCCCCAGCATTTT
TRBV24-1	-	TRBJ2-1	once	CATVSGGGPYNEQFF	TGTGCCACCGTTTCTGGGGGGGGGCCTTACAATGAGCAGTTCTTC
TRBV7-9	-	TRBJ2-3	-	CASSRLPGQGDTDTQYF	TGTGCCAGCAGCCGGCTACCGGGACAAGGGGATACAGATACGCAGTATTTT
TRBV5-1	TRBD2	TRBJ2-3	-	CASSFSGSTDTQYF	TGCGCCAGCAGCTTTAGCGGGAGCACAGATACGCAGTATTTT
TRBV3-1/TRBV3-2	-	TRBJ2-1	-	CASRTSSAGFRGEQFF	TGTGCCAGCAGGACATCTAGCGCCGGGTTTCGAGGTGAGCAGTTCTTC
TRBV6-6	-	TRBJ2-5	-	CASSPQANQETQYF	TGTGCCAGCAGTCCTCAAGCGAACCAAGAGACCCAGTACTTC
TRBV30	TRBD2	TRBJ2-1	-	CAWSGSREGVSYNEQFF	TGTGCCTGGAGTGGTTCGCGGGAGGGGGTCTCCTACAATGAGCAGTTCTTC
TRBV10-2	TRBD1	TRBJ2-1	-	CASSPRGQGEQFF	TGCGCCAGCAGTCCCAGGGGGCAGGGTGAGCAGTTCTTC
TRBV10-3	TRBD1	TRBJ2-3	once	CAIRGGDRKSTDTQYF	TGTGCCATCAGGGGTGGGGACAGAAAAAGCACAGATACGCAGTATTTT
TRBV25-1	TRBD2	TRBJ2-1	-	CASSDIAGGHNEQFF	TGTGCCAGCAGTGACATAGCGGGGGGGCACAATGAGCAGTTCTTC
TRBV5-1	TRBD1	TRBJ2-5	-	CASSPTGAFQETQYF	TGCGCCAGCAGCCCGACAGGGGCCTTCCAAGAGACCCAGTACTTC
TRBV7-9	-	TRBJ1-5	-	CASSLGGHGNQPQHF	TGTGCCAGCAGCTTAGGTGGGCATGGCAATCAGCCCCAGCATTTT
TRBV2	-	TRBJ1-1	-	CASSEDSTGRGTEAFF	TGTGCCAGCAGTGAAGATTCGACAGGCCGAGGAACTGAAGCTTTCTTT
TRBV23-1	-	TRBJ1-5	once	CASKHQPQHF	TGCGCCAGCAAGCATCAGCCCCAGCATTTT
TRBV2	TRBD1	TRBJ1-2	-	CASSVQGAKGYGYTF	TGTGCCAGCAGTGTCCAGGGGGCGAAGGGTTATGGCTACACCTTC
TRBV30	TRBD1	TRBJ2-2	-	CAWSRRTGGTGELFF	TGTGCCTGGAGCCGTCGGACAGGGGGCACCGGGGAGCTGTTTTTT
TRBV10-2	-	TRBJ1-4	-	CASSVHSNEKLFF	TGCGCCAGCAGTGTACACAGTAATGAAAAACTGTTTTTT
TRBV5-8	TRBD1	TRBJ1-1	-	CASSLDRAGHTEAFF	TGTGCCAGCAGCCTCGACAGGGCGGGCCACACTGAAGCTTTCTTT
TRBV5-1	TRBD1	TRBJ2-7	-	CASSLGPDRVSYEQYF	TGCGCCAGCAGCTTGGGCCCGGACAGGGTTTCCTACGAGCAGTACTTC
TRBV11-3	-	TRBJ1-4	-	CASSFGGIATNEKLFF	TGTGCCAGCAGCTTTGGAGGTATCGCAACTAATGAAAAACTGTTTTTT